The 14 T cell receptor beta chains below all came from one sample that was sequenced in a study of T-cell reconstitution after alpha-beta-depleted transplantation in children. The library targeted TCRbeta and was prepared with unique molecular identifiers. TCRdb called the PCR reads again in MiXCR, with one record for every CDR3 protein. Among 280,000 or so distinct CDR3 sequences, under 14% were seen once, and the ten largest hold about 20%. Sample: peripheral blood, taken 180 days after TCRalphabeta/CD19-depleted stem cell transplant. These receptors were taken from a male patient under 10 years old who had a stem cell transplant for chronic granulomatous disease, so the T cells may come from the graft donor.

This clonotype has at least ten counts. The chain uses TRBV6-1 and TRBJ2-2; D possibly corresponds to TRBD2 (5 bases). V gave up 9 bases and J gave up 6 bases, with 17 bases separating them. The length of the CDR3 is 14 residues. CDR1 MNHNS and CDR2 SASEGT come from the germline V gene. The CDR3 spells CASSLTSSSGELFF. The CDR3 nucleotides are TGTGCCAGTAGCCTTACGTCTAGCTCCGGGGAGCTGTTTTTT.

The table lists this clonotype with many counts. The chain links TRBV27 to TRBJ2-1, with TRBD2 as a possible D gene (5 bases). Germline V gene sequence: CDR1 MNHEY, CDR2 SMNVEV (reference sequence). The germline V and J ends were trimmed by 5 bases and 7 bases, with 15 bases remaining between them. The CDR3 is 14 amino acids. CDR3 DNA: TGTGCCAGCAGTCCCCACTTAGCGAGTAATGAGCAGTTCTTC. Amino acids: CASSPHLASNEQFF.

As to this clonotype: Being one base from a much bigger clone, this may be a read error. The chain joins TRBV12-3 or TRBV12-4 to TRBJ1-5, with D possibly being TRBD1 (6 bases). The CDR3 is 17 amino acids. Trimming took 6 bases from V and 4 from J, leaving 22 bases between them. This CDR3 reads CASSRGRGANLNQPQHF. CDR3 DNA sequence: TGTGCCAGCAGCCGAGGACGGGGGGCAAACCTTAATCAGCCCCAGCATTTT.

The rearrangement links TRBV2 to TRBJ2-7; a possible D gene is TRBD1 (6 bases). V was trimmed by 10 bases and J by 5 bases, leaving 15 bases between them. The CDR3 consists of 12 residues. The germline CDR1 and CDR2 sequences are SNHLY and FYNNEI. CDR3 loop: CAIPGVSDEQYF. CDR3 nucleotides: TGTGCCATCCCAGGGGTTAGCGACGAGCAGTACTTC. The full variable domain, its missing parts supplied by reference TRBV2 and TRBJ2-7, is EPEVTQTPSHQVTQMGQEVILRCVPISNHLYFYWYRQILGQKVEFLVSFYNNEISEKSEIFDDQFSVERPDGSNFTLKIRSTKLEDSAMYFCAIPGVSDEQYFGPGTRLTVT.

This clonotype was detected ten times or more. This chain links TRBV27 with TRBJ2-2; tentatively, D is TRBD1 (5 bases). The V end lost 7 bases, the J end lost 0 bases, and 18 bases lay between the germline ends. CDR3 length: 17 residues. Per germline, CDR1 MNHEY and CDR2 SMNVEV (reference sequence). The CDR3 DNA sequence: TGTGCCAGCACAAGCCCACACGACAGTTCGAACACCGGGGAGCTGTTTTTT. Its translation is CASTSPHDSSNTGELFF.

This clonotype was observed at least ten times. The chain is built from TRBV7-8 and TRBJ2-3, with D maybe TRBD2 (6 bases). The germline V gene has CDR1 SGHVS and CDR2 FQNEAQ. V shed 7 bases and J shed 3 bases, with 20 bases lying between them. The CDR3 totals 16 residues. The CDR3 DNA reads as TGTGCCAGCACCACTCTAGCGCCGCGCGAAACAGATACGCAGTATTTT. Translation gives CASTTLAPRETDTQYF.

This clonotype was recorded many times. The chain carries TRBV18 and TRBJ2-7; D gene unclear. From germline, CDR1 is KGHSH and CDR2 LQKENI. The ends were cut back, 2 bases at V and 4 bases at J, with 12 bases in the middle. This CDR3 spans 14 amino acids. The DNA for the CDR3 is TGTGCCAGCTCACCATCGCCAGCCGGATACGAGCAGTACTTC. This translates into CASSPSPAGYEQYF. The variable domain in full, completed from reference TRBV18 and TRBJ2-7, reads NAGVMQNPRHLVRRRGQEARLRCSPMKGHSHVYWYRQLPEEGLKFMVYLQKENIIDESGMPKERFSAEFPKEGPSILRIQQVVRGDSAAYFCASSPSPAGYEQYFGPGTRLTVT.

This clonotype was seen a few times. The V gene is TRBV4-3, the J gene TRBJ2-2; D might be TRBD1 or TRBD2, each matching 5 bases. V was trimmed by 4 bases and J by 4 bases, leaving 25 bases between them. Germline V lookup: CDR1 LGHNA, CDR2 YSLEER. This CDR3 has 19 residues. CDR3 in DNA: TGCGCCAGCAGCCTTGCCACCGGGACCCGGCAATCGCTCACCGGGGAGCTGTTTTTT. Its protein is CASSLATGTRQSLTGELFF.

This clonotype was counted at least ten times. V and J are TRBV20-1 and TRBJ2-6; D is unclear. Trimming stripped 8 bases from V and 0 bases from J, with 5 bases between. The CDR3 loop spans 12 amino acids. Germline V lookup: CDR1 DFQATT, CDR2 SNEGSKA (reference sequence). Here the CDR3 DNA reads TGCAGTATGATCTCTGGGGCCAACGTCCTGACTTTC. Its translation is CSMISGANVLTF.

This clonotype came up many times. The rearrangement links TRBV12-3 or TRBV12-4 to TRBJ2-7; TRBD1 aligns across 8 bases. The junction had 5 bases not matched to a gene; V was cut back by 2 bases and J by 5 bases. The CDR3 length is 14 residues. CDR3 bases: TGTGCCAGCAGTTTAAGACAGGGGATGAACGAGCAGTACTTC. Protein sequence: CASSLRQGMNEQYF.

This clonotype was recorded many times. V usage is TRBV20-1 and J usage is TRBJ2-2; D possibly uses TRBD1 or TRBD2 (5 bases each). Trimming left V 1 base short and J 5 bases short, with 11 bases between. The CDR3 sequence is 14 residues long. Germline CDR1 and CDR2: DFQATT and SNEGSKA (reference sequence). The CDR3 loop reads CSARVTGGTGELFF. The CDR3 DNA reads as TGCAGTGCTAGAGTGACTGGGGGAACCGGGGAGCTGTTTTTT.

The chain uses TRBV5-1 and TRBJ2-3, with D perhaps matching TRBD1 (5 bases). CDR3 length: 16 amino acids. Germline lookup yields CDR1 SGHRS and CDR2 YFSETQ. Trimming stripped 3 bases from V and 2 bases from J, with 16 bases between. The CDR3 loop reads CASSSASRGITDTQYF. As DNA, the CDR3 is TGCGCCAGCAGCTCCGCATCTAGGGGCATCACAGATACGCAGTATTTT.

The table lists this clonotype with many counts. The CDR3 DNA reads TGTGCCAGTGCTTATGGAGGGAAGGGCAATGGCTACACCTTC. It encodes CASAYGGKGNGYTF. This rearrangement joins TRBV7-8 to TRBJ1-2; D not resolved. The CDR3 extends over 14 amino acids. Germline V lookup: CDR1 SGHVS, CDR2 FQNEAQ. Trimming shortened V by 9 bases and J by 6 bases, and 20 bases separated the two germline ends. Combining the CDR3 with reference TRBV7-8 and TRBJ1-2 gives the whole variable domain GAGVSQSPRYKVAKRGQDVALRCDPISGHVSLFWYQQALGQGPEFLTYFQNEAQLDKSGLPSDRFFAERPEGSVSTLKIQRTQQEDSAVYLCASAYGGKGNGYTFGSGTRLTVV.

A note on this clonotype: This may come from a read error, since a much larger clone is one base off. The chain uses TRBV6-2 or TRBV6-3 and TRBJ1-2, with unresolved D. The CDR3 runs to 14 residues. Germline lookup yields CDR1 MNHEY and CDR2 SVGEGT. The CDR3 is CSSSYAILSYGYTF. CDR3 bases: TGTTCCAGCAGTTACGCGATCTTAAGCTATGGCTACACCTTC.